Listed here is a single T cell receptor beta chain. The antigen is unknown. This sample is drawn from a study of cytomegalovirus exposure and HLA in healthy donors. Points from the study as a whole: Sequencing artifact likely explains a cluster of highly shared sequence variants.

The CDR3 is made up of 19 amino acids. J lost 0 bases, V lost 1 base, and 11 bases had no gene match. Germline CDR1 and CDR2: LGHNA and YSLEER. Researchers ran the PCR with 60 Vbeta and 13 Jbeta primers. Produced via immunoSEQ multiplex PCR; TCRdb's table is partial and in-frame only. The profile shows around 140,000 clones, more than 60% of them singletons. The specimen was PBMCs. The TCR was taken from a man aged 40-55 years in good health and CMV-seropositive. The rearrangement uses TRBV4-3 and TRBJ2-3, with 9 bases fitting TRBD2. The CDR3 DNA sequence: TGCGCCAGCAGCCAAGGGGGACTAGCCGCCGACTTGAGCACAGATACGCAGTATTTT. Translated: CASSQGGLAADLSTDTQYF.